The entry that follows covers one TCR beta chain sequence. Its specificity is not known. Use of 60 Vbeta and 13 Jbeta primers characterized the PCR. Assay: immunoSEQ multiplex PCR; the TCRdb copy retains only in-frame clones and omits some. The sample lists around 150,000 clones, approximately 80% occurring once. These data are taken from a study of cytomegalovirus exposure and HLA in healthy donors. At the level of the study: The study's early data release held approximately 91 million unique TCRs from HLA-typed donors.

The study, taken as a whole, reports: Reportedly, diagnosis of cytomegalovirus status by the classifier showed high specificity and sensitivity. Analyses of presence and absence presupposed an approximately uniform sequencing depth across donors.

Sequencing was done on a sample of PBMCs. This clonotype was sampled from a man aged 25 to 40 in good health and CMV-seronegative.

CDR3 amino acids: CAWPPLAGGPYEQYF. The CDR3 DNA reads as TGTGCCTGGCCTCCCCTAGCGGGAGGGCCCTACGAGCAGTACTTC. The rearrangement joins TRBV30 to TRBJ2-7, with TRBD2 identical over 12 bases. This CDR3 comprises 15 residues. CDR1 and CDR2 from the germline V gene are GTSNPN and SVGIG (reference sequence). The V and J ends lost 5 bases and 2 bases, in that order; junction bases with no gene match: 7.